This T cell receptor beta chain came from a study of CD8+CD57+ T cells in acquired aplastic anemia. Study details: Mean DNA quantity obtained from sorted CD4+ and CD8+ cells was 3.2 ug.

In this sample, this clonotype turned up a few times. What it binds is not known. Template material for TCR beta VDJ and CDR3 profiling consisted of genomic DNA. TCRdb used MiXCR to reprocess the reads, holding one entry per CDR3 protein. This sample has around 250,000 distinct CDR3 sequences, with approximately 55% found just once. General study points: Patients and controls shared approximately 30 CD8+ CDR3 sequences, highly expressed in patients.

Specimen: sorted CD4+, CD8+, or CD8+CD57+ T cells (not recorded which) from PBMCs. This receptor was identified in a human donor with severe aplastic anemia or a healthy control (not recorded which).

CDR3 in DNA: TGTGCCAGCAGCCAAGCCGGGTCTGGGGCCAACGTCCTGACTTTC. Translated: CASSQAGSGANVLTF. This sequence joins TRBV6-6 and TRBJ2-6; D is uncertain. The V gene lost 6 bases and the J gene lost 1 base, with 10 bases spanning the gap. CDR1 is MNHNY, CDR2 SVGAGI, per germline (reference sequence). This CDR3 contains 15 residues.